The rows below give T cell receptor beta chains drawn from one sample of a study of T cell changes during pregnancy in multiple sclerosis. The table came from immunoSEQ multiplex PCR; TCRdb's copy has only in-frame clones and leaves some out. The table shows around 56,000 clones, with 75% to 95% occurring only once. The source material was peripheral blood, sampled in the first trimester of pregnancy. The receptors come from a female donor in good health, enrolled as a control in a pregnancy study. CDR3s include the opening cysteine and the closing phenylalanine or tryptophan. Fields, in order: clone size, CDR3 length, J gene, V gene, D gene, CDR3 protein, CDR3 DNA. The D gene is left open where the match is weak. Part of the rows lack a size; the others show once, few, many or a class for expanded clones.

clone_size: NA
cdr3_length: 14
j_call: TRBJ2-7
v_call: TRBV30
d_call: NA
cdr3_aa: CAWSPGLSSYEQYF
cdr3_nt: TGTGCCTGGAGCCCGGGATTGAGCTCCTACGAGCAGTACTTC

clone_size: NA
cdr3_length: 16
j_call: TRBJ2-5
v_call: TRBV5-1
d_call: NA
cdr3_aa: CASSLALSPLSETQYF
cdr3_nt: TGCGCCAGCAGCTTGGCCTTGTCTCCGTTATCGGAGACCCAGTACTTC

clone_size: NA
cdr3_length: 17
j_call: TRBJ1-4
v_call: TRBV28
d_call: TRBD1
cdr3_aa: CASSSGTGGVANEKLFF
cdr3_nt: TGTGCCAGCAGTTCGGGGACAGGGGGGGTAGCTAATGAAAAACTGTTTTTT

clone_size: NA
cdr3_length: 15
j_call: TRBJ1-6
v_call: TRBV2
d_call: NA
cdr3_aa: CASKGDGAYNSPLHF
cdr3_nt: TGTGCCAGCAAGGGGGACGGAGCCTATAATTCACCCCTCCACTTT

clone_size: NA
cdr3_length: 14
j_call: TRBJ2-7
v_call: TRBV4-1
d_call: TRBD2
cdr3_aa: CASSQISGGYEQYF
cdr3_nt: TGCGCCAGCAGCCAAATCAGCGGGGGCTACGAGCAGTACTTC

clone_size: NA
cdr3_length: 15
j_call: TRBJ2-3
v_call: TRBV14
d_call: NA
cdr3_aa: CASSLQGGAADTQYF
cdr3_nt: TGTGCCAGCAGCCTACAGGGTGGAGCGGCAGATACGCAGTATTTT

clone_size: medium-sized
cdr3_length: 15
j_call: TRBJ1-2
v_call: TRBV6-4
d_call: TRBD1
cdr3_aa: CASSPGDRDVYGYTF
cdr3_nt: TGTGCCAGCTCTCCCGGTGACAGGGACGTCTATGGCTACACCTTC

clone_size: NA
cdr3_length: 14
j_call: TRBJ2-5
v_call: TRBV11-2
d_call: NA
cdr3_aa: CASRPNRGKETQYF
cdr3_nt: TGTGCCAGCAGACCTAACCGGGGGAAAGAGACCCAGTACTTC

clone_size: NA
cdr3_length: 15
j_call: TRBJ1-1
v_call: TRBV6-6
d_call: TRBD1
cdr3_aa: CASSRTGTGGTEAFF
cdr3_nt: TGTGCCAGCAGTCGTACCGGGACAGGGGGCACTGAAGCTTTCTTT

clone_size: NA
cdr3_length: 22
j_call: TRBJ2-7
v_call: TRBV28
d_call: TRBD2
cdr3_aa: CASLFTDRPGLAGDPFSYEQYF
cdr3_nt: TGTGCCAGCCTATTTACGGACAGGCCGGGACTAGCGGGAGACCCTTTCTCCTACGAGCAGTACTTC

clone_size: NA
cdr3_length: 14
j_call: TRBJ2-7
v_call: TRBV5-4
d_call: NA
cdr3_aa: CASSTGSGTYEQYF
cdr3_nt: TGTGCCAGCAGCACGGGTAGCGGTACCTACGAGCAGTACTTC

clone_size: NA
cdr3_length: 15
j_call: TRBJ2-7
v_call: TRBV7-2
d_call: TRBD2
cdr3_aa: CASRGVGRTRYEQYF
cdr3_nt: TGTGCCAGCAGGGGAGTCGGGAGGACTCGGTACGAGCAGTACTTC

clone_size: NA
cdr3_length: 17
j_call: TRBJ2-6
v_call: TRBV11-1
d_call: TRBD1
cdr3_aa: CASSYWDRPSGANVLTF
cdr3_nt: TGTGCCAGCAGCTATTGGGACAGGCCCTCTGGGGCCAACGTCCTGACTTTC

clone_size: once
cdr3_length: 15
j_call: TRBJ1-4
v_call: TRBV7-9
d_call: TRBD1
cdr3_aa: CASSPLRTGGEKLFF
cdr3_nt: TGTGCCAGCAGCCCCCTAAGGACAGGGGGTGAAAAACTGTTTTTT

clone_size: NA
cdr3_length: 14
j_call: TRBJ1-2
v_call: TRBV27
d_call: NA
cdr3_aa: CASSPGGGTLGYTF
cdr3_nt: TGTGCCAGCAGTCCCGGTGGGGGGACGCTTGGCTACACCTTC

clone_size: NA
cdr3_length: 14
j_call: TRBJ2-1
v_call: TRBV30
d_call: NA
cdr3_aa: CAWSNFRGPNEQFF
cdr3_nt: TGTGCCTGGAGTAACTTCAGGGGTCCGAATGAGCAGTTCTTC

clone_size: NA
cdr3_length: 14
j_call: TRBJ1-1
v_call: TRBV28
d_call: NA
cdr3_aa: CASSIYQGRTEAFF
cdr3_nt: TGTGCCAGCAGTATATACCAGGGTCGGACTGAAGCTTTCTTT

clone_size: NA
cdr3_length: 17
j_call: TRBJ1-3
v_call: TRBV11-1
d_call: NA
cdr3_aa: CASSLRGTAISGNTIYF
cdr3_nt: TGTGCCAGCAGCTTGAGGGGGACGGCCATCTCTGGAAACACCATATATTTT

clone_size: NA
cdr3_length: 14
j_call: TRBJ2-7
v_call: TRBV28
d_call: NA
cdr3_aa: CASSPGRGSYEQYF
cdr3_nt: TGTGCCAGCAGTCCCGGCCGGGGGTCCTACGAGCAGTACTTC

clone_size: NA
cdr3_length: 14
j_call: TRBJ1-5
v_call: TRBV15
d_call: NA
cdr3_aa: CATRSEALSQPQHF
cdr3_nt: TGTGCCACCCGCTCCGAGGCCTTGTCTCAGCCCCAGCATTTT

clone_size: NA
cdr3_length: 15
j_call: TRBJ2-7
v_call: TRBV6-5
d_call: TRBD1
cdr3_aa: CASNHRDRGTHEQYF
cdr3_nt: TGTGCCAGCAATCACCGGGACAGGGGAACCCACGAGCAGTACTTC

clone_size: NA
cdr3_length: 15
j_call: TRBJ2-1
v_call: TRBV4-1
d_call: TRBD2
cdr3_aa: CASSYSGGAYNEQFF
cdr3_nt: TGCGCCAGCAGCTATAGCGGGGGGGCATACAATGAGCAGTTCTTC

clone_size: NA
cdr3_length: 15
j_call: TRBJ2-4
v_call: TRBV6-1
d_call: NA
cdr3_aa: CASSEEGTPPNIQYF
cdr3_nt: TGTGCCAGCAGTGAAGAAGGGACACCCCCGAACATTCAGTACTTC

clone_size: few
cdr3_length: 14
j_call: TRBJ1-2
v_call: TRBV19
d_call: NA
cdr3_aa: CASSPGGRDYGYTF
cdr3_nt: TGTGCCAGTAGTCCTGGGGGCAGGGACTATGGCTACACCTTC

clone_size: NA
cdr3_length: 13
j_call: TRBJ2-7
v_call: TRBV2
d_call: NA
cdr3_aa: CASSRLRRDEQYF
cdr3_nt: TGTGCCAGCAGTCGGCTCCGCCGGGACGAGCAGTACTTC

clone_size: NA
cdr3_length: 15
j_call: TRBJ2-7
v_call: TRBV5-6
d_call: NA
cdr3_aa: CASSLRALRTYEQYF
cdr3_nt: TGTGCCAGCAGCTTGCGCGCGCTGAGGACTTACGAGCAGTACTTC